This entry is about one T cell receptor (beta chain). The CDR3 is 19 residues long. These data originate in a study of blood T cell repertoires in COVID-19. Study background: Collection of acute and convalescent COVID-19 samples took place in the United States, Italy and Spain. In each case, the material was cDNA or gDNA derived from T cells, B-cell-depleted T cells, or PBMCs.

In the study's own analysis: Quantification of nucleated cells was approximated via reference gene primer amplification. This table comes from immunoSEQ multiplex PCR, and its TCRdb copy is limited to in-frame clones, with some not included. The V and J calls and clone size come from that table; D and trimming were worked out from the DNA. The sample yields under 150,000 clones, approximately 82% seen once. The receptor's source is a man aged 40-49 years with active or convalescent COVID-19. V usage is TRBV21-1 and J usage is TRBJ2-5; the D call of TRBD1 is as the table states it, not checked on the DNA. TRBV21-1 represents a pseudogene. The material sequenced was peripheral blood. CDR3 in amino acids: CASSIPNRQGLPLLETQYF. The DNA of the CDR3 is TGTGCCAGCTCCATTCCAAACCGACAGGGCTTACCGCTACTAGAGACCCAGTACTTC.